Each of the 7 T cell receptor beta chains below was sequenced from the same sample in a study of T cells after yellow fever vaccination (dated by TCRdb to between 2018 and 2021). The library was obtained by 5' RACE. The listed sequencing device is Illumina NovaSeq 6000. TCRdb cleaned the public reads at Q25 with fastp, built clones with MiXCR and kept in-frame beta chains. Entries are consolidated by CDR3 protein sequence, retaining the most common genes and DNA. The sample includes a few hundred thousand distinct CDR3 sequences, with approximately 3% observed a single time. Approximately 3.5% of the sample is taken by the ten largest. This specimen's treatment or condition label, per the study, means: live attenuated yellow fever vaccine strain. The starting material was CD4+ T cells sorted from PBMCs, obtained 10 days after the yellow fever booster vaccination. The receptors stem from a man aged 18 to 29 who received the YFV17D yellow fever vaccine.

This clonotype has more than one count but fewer than ten. For the CDR3, the DNA is TGTGCCAGCAAGCTTGGTAGCGGGGACTACAATGAGCAGTTCTTC. Encoded protein: CASKLGSGDYNEQFF. The V call is TRBV2, the J call TRBJ2-1, with 8 bases fitting TRBD2. CDR1 is SNHLY, CDR2 FYNNEI, per germline. V shed 7 bases, J shed 3 bases, and the junction held 8 bases outside the gene matches. The CDR3 spans 15 residues.

This clonotype showed up many times. The rearrangement uses TRBV5-1 and TRBJ1-6, with D perhaps TRBD1 (6 bases). Trimming took 0 bases from V and 7 from J, leaving 14 bases between them. Germline-derived CDR1 and CDR2 are SGHRS and YFSETQ. The length of the CDR3 is 16 residues. In DNA, the CDR3 is TGCGCCAGCAGCTTGGTCTTGCAGGGGCCAAATTCACCCCTCCACTTT. Translated: CASSLVLQGPNSPLHF.

The gene calls are TRBV7-2 and TRBJ2-3; 9 nucleotides match TRBD2. CDR1 is SGHTA and CDR2 is FQGNSA in the germline V gene. V lost 2 bases and J lost 4; bases outside the gene matches: 4. This CDR3 is 15 amino acids long. In DNA, the CDR3 is TGTGCCAGCAGCTTACGCGGCGGGGGGGCAGATACGCAGTATTTT. It specifies CASSLRGGGADTQYF.

The V and J genes are TRBV14 and TRBJ1-2; possible D gene TRBD1, 5 bases. Trimming cost V 1 base and J 0 bases, with 9 bases left between them. CDR1 is SGHDN, CDR2 FVKESK, per germline. The CDR3 sequence is 15 residues long. CDR3 in amino acids: CASSQVRGANYGYTF. The CDR3 DNA sequence: TGTGCCAGCAGCCAAGTAAGGGGCGCTAACTATGGCTACACCTTC.

In this sample, this clonotype turned up many times. V and J are TRBV7-2 and TRBJ1-5; no definite D call. Trimming removed 4 bases at V and 0 bases at J, with 10 bases between. CDR3 length equals 15 residues. CDR1 is SGHTA and CDR2 is FQGNSA in the germline V gene. The CDR3 DNA reads as TGTGCCAGCAGCTCTCAGGTGAATAGCAATCAGCCCCAGCATTTT. This gives the protein CASSSQVNSNQPQHF.

There are many counts of this clonotype. The V and J genes are TRBV11-2 and TRBJ2-3; no definite D call. Germline loops: CDR1 SGHAT, CDR2 FQNNGV. The CDR3 contains 13 residues. The V and J ends lost 8 bases and 5 bases respectively, with 14 bases between them. The CDR3 region has the DNA TGTGCCAGCCGAGAAGGCTCGGGAGATACGCAGTATTTT. Residues: CASREGSGDTQYF. The complete variable domain, with remaining parts taken from reference TRBV11-2 and TRBJ2-3, reads EAGVAQSPRYKIIEKRQSVAFWCNPISGHATLYWYQQILGQGPKLLIQFQNNGVVDDSQLPKDRFSAERLKGVDSTLKIQPAKLEDSAVYLCASREGSGDTQYFGPGTRLTVL.

This clonotype was observed a handful of times. The chain is built from TRBV18 and TRBJ2-5; D is possibly TRBD2 (6 bases). Germline-derived CDR1 and CDR2 are KGHSH and LQKENI. Trimming removed 3 bases at V and 3 bases at J, with 17 bases between. This CDR3 is 16 amino acids long. CDR3 region: CASSPAEGSREETQYF. The CDR3 DNA reads TGTGCCAGCTCACCCGCGGAGGGGAGCAGAGAAGAGACCCAGTACTTC.